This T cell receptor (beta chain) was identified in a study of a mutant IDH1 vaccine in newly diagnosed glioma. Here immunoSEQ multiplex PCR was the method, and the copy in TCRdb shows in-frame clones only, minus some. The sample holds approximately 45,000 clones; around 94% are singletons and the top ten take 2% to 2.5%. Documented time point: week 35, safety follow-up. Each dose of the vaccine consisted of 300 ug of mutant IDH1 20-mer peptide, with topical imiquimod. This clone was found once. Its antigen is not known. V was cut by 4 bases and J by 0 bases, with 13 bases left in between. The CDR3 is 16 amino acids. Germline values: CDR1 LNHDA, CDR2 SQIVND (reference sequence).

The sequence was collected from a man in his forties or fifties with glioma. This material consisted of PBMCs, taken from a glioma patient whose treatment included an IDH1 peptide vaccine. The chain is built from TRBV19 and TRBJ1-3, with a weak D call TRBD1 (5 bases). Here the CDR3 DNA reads TGTGCCAGTAGTACAAAGGGACGGAGCTCTGGAAACACCATATATTTT. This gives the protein CASSTKGRSSGNTIYF. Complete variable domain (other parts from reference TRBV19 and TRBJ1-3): DGGITQSPKYLFRKEGQNVTLSCEQNLNHDAMYWYRQDPGQGLRLIYYSQIVNDFQKGDIAEGYSVSREKKESFPLTVTSAQKNPTAFYLCASSTKGRSSGNTIYFGEGSWLTVV.